These 31 T cell receptor beta chains were all obtained from the same sample, sequenced in a study of blood T cell repertoires in COVID-19. Sequencing used immunoSEQ multiplex PCR; TCRdb keeps in-frame clones, though not all of them. The table has some 200,000 clones, more than 70% seen once. Material: peripheral blood. The receptors come from a human donor in a cohort sampled during active COVID-19.

The V gene is TRBV4-1, the J gene TRBJ1-2; 8 positions agree with TRBD1. With 3 bases clipped from V and 9 bases from J, the junction kept 3 bases outside the gene matches. The CDR3 contains 12 residues. Per the germline V gene, CDR1 is MGHRA and CDR2 is YSYEKL. The CDR3 nucleotides are TGCGCCAGCAGCCACCGGACAGGGAGCTACACCTTC. Protein sequence: CASSHRTGSYTF.

This chain connects TRBV6-1 to TRBJ2-7; tentatively, D is TRBD2 (6 bases). The CDR3 is made up of 15 amino acids. CDR1 and CDR2 (germline): MNHNS, SASEGT. The V and J ends lost 1 base and 1 base respectively, with 11 bases between them. This CDR3 is CASSEGTGESYEQYF. In nucleotides, the CDR3 is TGTGCCAGCAGTGAAGGGACGGGGGAGTCCTACGAGCAGTACTTC.

The chain carries TRBV19 and TRBJ1-5; 8 positions match TRBD1. CDR3 length equals 15 residues. The germline V gene has CDR1 LNHDA and CDR2 SQIVND (reference sequence). Trimming at V came to 5 bases and at J to 4 bases, leaving 7 bases not matched to a gene. As DNA, the CDR3 is TGTGCCAGTAGTGTCCGGACAGGGTTGAATCAGCCCCAGCATTTT. It specifies CASSVRTGLNQPQHF.

The rearrangement uses TRBV4-1 and TRBJ1-4; 9 bases align to TRBD1. Germline trimming cut 7 bases from V and 7 bases from J; bases unmatched to any gene: 10. This CDR3 region has 15 residues. Germline lookup yields CDR1 MGHRA and CDR2 YSYEKL. The CDR3 sequence: CASTLRQGGFEKLFF. The CDR3 coding sequence is TGCGCCAGCACTTTGAGACAGGGGGGTTTTGAAAAACTGTTTTTT.

V usage is TRBV6-5 and J usage is TRBJ2-3; no clear D gene. Germline-derived CDR1 and CDR2 are MNHEY and SVGAGI. V was clipped by 6 bases and J by 5 bases, with 9 bases between them. This CDR3 spans 12 amino acids. The CDR3: CASRHQRDTQYF. The CDR3 DNA follows: TGTGCCAGCAGACACCAGCGAGATACGCAGTATTTT.

This chain joins TRBV19 and TRBJ1-5; the match to TRBD1 covers 7 bases. This CDR3 has 16 amino acids. Looked up from germline, CDR1 is LNHDA and CDR2 is SQIVND (reference sequence). V was pared by 6 bases and J by 5 bases, with 13 bases of the junction left unmatched. CDR3 bases: TGTGCCAGTAGCTTATCCGGGACAGTGAGGCATCAGCCCCAGCATTTT. Protein sequence: CASSLSGTVRHQPQHF.

The chain couples TRBV15 to TRBJ2-5; 9 nucleotides align to TRBD2. Germline V lookup: CDR1 LNHNV, CDR2 YYDKDF (reference sequence). CDR3 size: 15 residues. V was clipped by 3 bases and J by 1 base; unmatched bases: 3. As DNA, the CDR3 is TGTGCCACCAGCAGGGCGGGGGGGCTCCAAGAGACCCAGTACTTC. Translating gives CATSRAGGLQETQYF.

The gene calls are TRBV10-3 and TRBJ1-3; 7 nucleotides agree with TRBD1. V was clipped by 11 bases and J by 0 bases; unmatched bases: 13. The V gene's germline CDR1 is ENHRY and CDR2 SYGVKD. The length of the CDR3 is 16 residues. The CDR3 sequence: CAATGNLPDSGNTIYF. CDR3 nucleotides: TGTGCCGCGACAGGGAATCTGCCCGACTCTGGAAACACCATATATTTT.

The chain is built from TRBV4-2 and TRBJ2-1; TRBD2 matches at 8 bases. CDR3 length: 18 amino acids. CDR1 and CDR2 from the germline V gene are LGHNA and YNFKEQ. The V and J ends lost 1 base and 8 bases, in that order; junction bases with no gene match: 16. The CDR3: CASSQAPGLEGRGDEQFF. The CDR3, as DNA: TGTGCCAGCAGCCAAGCCCCGGGACTAGAGGGGAGAGGGGATGAGCAGTTCTTC.

This clone has a single count. V gene TRBV4-3 combines with J gene TRBJ1-4; TRBD1 matches 8 bases. The length of the CDR3 is 15 residues. Germline lookup yields CDR1 LGHNA and CDR2 YSLEER. V dropped 4 bases and J dropped 8; count of bases not matched to a gene: 9. The CDR3 nucleotides are TGCGCCAGCAGCCCGAACAGGGGGAGATGGGAAAAACTGTTTTTT. Translating gives CASSPNRGRWEKLFF.

V usage is TRBV30 and J usage is TRBJ1-4, with TRBD1 identical over 10 bases. The junction had 2 bases not matched to a gene; V was cut back by 5 bases and J by 8 bases. Per the germline V gene, CDR1 is GTSNPN and CDR2 is SVGIG (reference sequence). The CDR3 loop spans 12 amino acids. CDR3 in amino acids: CAWDRGREKLFF. CDR3 DNA: TGTGCCTGGGACAGGGGGCGAGAAAAACTGTTTTTT.

The V and J genes are TRBV5-8 and TRBJ2-3; D unresolved. The CDR3 sequence is 16 residues long. The V gene lost 4 bases and the J gene lost 1 base, with 16 bases spanning the gap. Per germline, CDR1 SGHTS and CDR2 YDEGEE. Here the CDR3 reads CASSLLSNTGTDTQYF. The CDR3 nucleotides are TGTGCCAGCAGCCTGCTCTCGAATACGGGCACAGATACGCAGTATTTT.

This chain joins TRBV19 and TRBJ1-5; 9 bases map to TRBD1. CDR1 and CDR2 (germline): LNHDA, SQIVND (reference sequence). The V and J ends lost 3 bases and 7 bases, in that order; junction bases with no gene match: 7. The CDR3 extends over 15 amino acids. CDR3 DNA sequence: TGTGCCAGTAGTATCTTCGACAGGGGGGTCCAGCCCCAGCATTTT. This encodes CASSIFDRGVQPQHF.

This chain uses TRBV28 with TRBJ1-5, with D maybe TRBD1 (5 bases). This CDR3 is 13 amino acids long. In germline, CDR1 is MDHEN, CDR2 SYDVKM. Trimming took off 8 bases at V and 7 bases at J, with 15 bases between the two ends. CDR3 amino acids: CASALLGVQPQHF. As DNA, the CDR3 is TGTGCCAGCGCCTTATTAGGGGTGCAGCCCCAGCATTTT.

This sequence joins TRBV6-2 or TRBV6-3 and TRBJ2-5; 8 positions match TRBD2. The germline V gene has CDR1 MNHEY and CDR2 SVGEGT. There are 14 residues in the CDR3. The trim removed 5 bases at V and 5 bases at J, leaving 7 bases unmatched. CDR3: CASSRSAGEETQYF. The CDR3 nucleotides read TGTGCCAGCAGTCGGTCAGCGGGGGAGGAGACCCAGTACTTC.

The gene calls are TRBV5-1 and TRBJ2-7; 8 bases map to TRBD1. The CDR3 consists of 15 residues. Germline CDR1 is SGHRS and CDR2 is YFSETQ. V shed 1 base and J 4 bases; nucleotides not matched to a gene: 7. The CDR3 here is CASSLSGQGVYEQYF. CDR3 coding DNA: TGCGCCAGCAGCTTGAGTGGACAGGGCGTTTACGAGCAGTACTTC. Drawing the rest from reference TRBV5-1 and TRBJ2-7, the complete variable domain is KAGVTQTPRYLIKTRGQQVTLSCSPISGHRSVSWYQQTPGQGLQFLFEYFSETQRNKGNFPGRFSGRQFSNSRSEMNVSTLELGDSALYLCASSLSGQGVYEQYFGPGTRLTVT.

This clone was counted only a few times. The chain carries TRBV28 and TRBJ1-4; 8 bases agree with TRBD1. Trimming cost V 8 bases and J 5 bases; bases outside gene matches: 7. Germline-derived CDR1 and CDR2 are MDHEN and SYDVKM. This CDR3 has 14 amino acids. The CDR3 bases are TGTGCCAGCGGGTCCCGGACAGGGAATGAAAAACTGTTTTTT. The encoded protein is CASGSRTGNEKLFF. The complete variable domain, with remaining parts taken from reference TRBV28 and TRBJ1-4, reads DVKVTQSSRYLVKRTGEKVFLECVQDMDHENMFWYRQDPGLGLRLIYFSYDVKMKEKGDIPEGYSVSREKKERFSLILESASTNQTSMYLCASGSRTGNEKLFFGSGTQLSVL.

This clone was seen once. CDR3 nucleotides: TGTGCAAGTCGGGGCAGGGGCAGACGCCTACCCGTCGAGCAGTACTTC. Encoded protein: CASRGRGRRLPVEQYF. The chain is built from TRBV12-2 and TRBJ2-7; no check of the table's D call, TRBD1, against the DNA was made. TRBV12-2 is noted as a pseudogene. The CDR3 length is 16 residues.

The gene calls are TRBV28 and TRBJ1-2; the D is unclear. This CDR3 contains 11 residues. Trimming left V 8 bases short and J 8 bases short, with 12 bases between. Germline V gives CDR1 MDHEN, CDR2 SYDVKM. The CDR3 DNA is TGTGCCAGCTCCGCTTCGGGGGGCTACACCTTC. Translation: CASSASGGYTF.

This chain links TRBV5-4 with TRBJ1-1, with 9 bases aligning to TRBD1. This CDR3 contains 17 residues. CDR1 and CDR2 (germline): SGHNT, YYREEE (reference sequence). V shed 4 bases, J shed 0 bases, and the junction held 10 bases outside the gene matches. The CDR3 DNA reads TGTGCCAGCAGCCCCGGGACAGGGTTGGGACTGAACACTGAAGCTTTCTTT. Its translation: CASSPGTGLGLNTEAFF.

The gene calls are TRBV4-1 and TRBJ2-3; 12 bases are shared with TRBD2. Trimming cost V 3 bases and J 2 bases; bases outside gene matches: 6. In germline, CDR1 is MGHRA, CDR2 YSYEKL. The CDR3 sequence is 17 residues long. CDR3 nucleotide sequence: TGCGCCAGCAGCCAGGTGACTAGCGGGAGTCCCACAGATACGCAGTATTTT. Its translation: CASSQVTSGSPTDTQYF.

This clone occurred a few times. The chain links TRBV7-9 to TRBJ2-1; 8 nucleotides align to TRBD1. The CDR3 is 13 amino acids. CDR1 is SEHNR and CDR2 is FQNEAQ in the germline V gene (reference sequence). V dropped 3 bases and J dropped 9; count of bases not matched to a gene: 4. CDR3 loop: CASSLDRVGEQFF. As DNA, the CDR3 is TGTGCCAGCAGCTTGGACAGGGTCGGTGAGCAGTTCTTC. Together with reference TRBV7-9 and TRBJ2-1, the CDR3 gives the full variable domain: DTGVSQNPRHKITKRGQNVTFRCDPISEHNRLYWYRQTLGQGPEFLTYFQNEAQLEKSRLLSDRFSAERPKGSFSTLEIQRTEQGDSAMYLCASSLDRVGEQFFGPGTRLTVL.

The chain has TRBV7-5 and TRBJ2-7; TRBD2, the table's D call, was not compared with the DNA. TRBV7-5 has pseudogene status. The CDR3 has 18 amino acids. CDR3 region: CARSLNLGVCGGSYEQYF. CDR3 in DNA: TGTGCCAGAAGCTTAAACCTCGGGGTCTGCGGGGGTTCCTACGAGCAGTACTTC.

The chain uses TRBV29-1 and TRBJ1-1; a weak D match, TRBD1 (5 bases). Trimming left V 3 bases short and J 6 bases short, with 5 bases between. This CDR3 has 10 amino acids. Germline V lookup: CDR1 SQVTM, CDR2 ANQGSEA. CDR3 coding DNA: TGCAGCGTTGAGGGGCCTGAAGCTTTCTTT. Translating it yields CSVEGPEAFF.

V usage is TRBV28 and J usage is TRBJ1-2; D call uncertain. Trimming stripped 7 bases from V and 1 base from J, with 19 bases between. This CDR3 is 16 amino acids long. Looked up from germline, CDR1 is MDHEN and CDR2 is SYDVKM. Here the CDR3 reads CASKPPSGSHNYGYTF. The CDR3 DNA reads TGTGCCAGCAAACCCCCCTCGGGGAGCCATAACTATGGCTACACCTTC.

The V and J genes are TRBV28 and TRBJ1-1; weak D call: TRBD1 (6 bases). The CDR3 is made up of 15 amino acids. V shed 5 bases and J shed 0 bases, with 13 bases lying between them. Germline V CDR1 and CDR2: MDHEN, SYDVKM. CDR3 DNA sequence: TGTGCCAGCAGTGGTTCCGGGACAATGAACACTGAAGCTTTCTTT. It specifies CASSGSGTMNTEAFF.

This chain joins TRBV10-3 and TRBJ1-3, with 11 bases matching TRBD1. J lost 0 bases, V lost 10 bases, and 2 bases had no gene match. The germline gives CDR1 ENHRY, CDR2 SYGVKD. The CDR3 covers 14 residues. CDR3 DNA: TGTGCCACGGGACAGGGGGTCTCTGGAAACACCATATATTTT. This gives the protein CATGQGVSGNTIYF.

The J gene is TRBJ1-2, the V gene TRBV27; D not certain. The germline CDR1 and CDR2 sequences are MNHEY and SMNVEV (reference sequence). CDR3 size: 13 residues. V was trimmed by 4 bases and J by 3 bases, leaving 9 bases between them. CDR3 in DNA: TGTGCCAGCAGTTATACCCGGTACTATGGCTACACCTTC. This encodes CASSYTRYYGYTF.

This rearrangement joins TRBV15 to TRBJ1-4; D is unclear. The germline V gene has CDR1 LNHNV and CDR2 YYDKDF (reference sequence). The CDR3 sequence is 14 residues long. V lost 1 base, J lost 0 bases, and 3 bases lay in between. The CDR3 sequence: CATSRASTNEKLFF. The CDR3 DNA sequence: TGTGCCACCAGCAGAGCTTCAACTAATGAAAAACTGTTTTTT.

The chain uses TRBV20-1 and TRBJ1-2; D is possibly TRBD1 (5 bases). V was trimmed by 3 bases and J by 4 bases, leaving 15 bases between them. This CDR3 region has 14 residues. In germline, CDR1 is DFQATT, CDR2 SNEGSKA (reference sequence). CDR3 sequence (DNA): TGCAGTGCTAGTTGGTTGAGGGGAGGCTATGGCTACACCTTC. Its protein product is CSASWLRGGYGYTF.

V usage is TRBV3-1 (or the pseudogene TRBV3-2) and J usage is TRBJ2-1; possible D gene TRBD2, 5 bases. Germline V gene lookup returns CDR1 LGHDT and CDR2 YNNKEL (reference sequence). V was shortened by 2 bases and J by 14 bases, with 16 bases between the two germline ends. The CDR3 extends over 13 amino acids. The DNA of the CDR3 is TGTGCCAGCAGCCAACGGTTCAGGACGGGGAAGTTCTTC. Amino acids: CASSQRFRTGKFF.